Below, 2 T cell receptor beta chains from the same sample are listed, as sequenced in a study of T cell responses to AZD1222 COVID-19 vaccine. Here immunoSEQ multiplex PCR was the method, and the copy in TCRdb shows in-frame clones only, minus some. The sample has approximately 150,000 clones; about 92% are singletons. The sequencing here drew on peripheral blood, taken 28 days after the second AZD1222 dose. The receptor set was obtained from an adult who received the AZD1222 COVID-19 vaccine.

This chain connects TRBV27 to TRBJ1-2, with 8 bases identical to TRBD1. This CDR3 spans 15 amino acids. Trimming cost V 8 bases and J 4 bases; bases outside gene matches: 12. CDR1 MNHEY and CDR2 SMNVEV come from the germline V gene (reference sequence). For the CDR3, the DNA is TGTGCCAGCGGACCCCGACAGGGGATTCTCTATGGCTACACCTTC. It encodes CASGPRQGILYGYTF.

V is TRBV6-6 and J is TRBJ2-1; D uncertain. This CDR3 region has 12 residues. The V gene's germline CDR1 is MNHNY and CDR2 SVGAGI (reference sequence). Trimming took 6 bases from V and 2 from J, leaving 5 bases between them. CDR3 sequence: CASSRPYNEQFF. DNA for the CDR3: TGTGCCAGCAGCCGACCCTACAATGAGCAGTTCTTC.